Shown below are 18 T cell receptor beta chains from a single sample sequenced in a study of T cell responses to AZD1222 COVID-19 vaccine. Repertoires were generated with immunoSEQ multiplex PCR, while TCRdb's copy carries only in-frame clones and drops some. Of more than 120,000 clones in the sample, under 95% were seen once. The sample in question was peripheral blood, obtained on day 0 of AZD1222 vaccination. The origin of the receptors is an adult in good health.

This rearrangement joins TRBV5-1 to TRBJ1-1, with TRBD1 matching 11 bases. The germline gives CDR1 SGHRS, CDR2 YFSETQ. Trimming took 3 bases from V and 8 from J; bases not matched to a gene: 12. The CDR3 spans 16 residues. Here the CDR3 reads CASSYRPPGQGVEAFF. The DNA of the CDR3 is TGCGCCAGCAGCTACAGACCCCCGGGACAGGGGGTAGAAGCTTTCTTT.

The rearrangement joins TRBV19 to TRBJ1-2, with TRBD1 identical over 7 bases. The V gene end was trimmed by 1 base and the J gene end by 6 bases; junction bases not matched to a gene: 5. Per the germline V gene, CDR1 is LNHDA and CDR2 is SQIVND (reference sequence). The CDR3 is 14 amino acids. CDR3 protein: CASSIATGADGYTF. The CDR3 nucleotides are TGTGCCAGTAGTATAGCCACAGGGGCCGATGGCTACACCTTC.

This clone was recorded once. CDR3 bases: TGTGCCAGCAGCGTAGTTGGCAGGGGGAAACTGTTTTTT. This encodes CASSVVGRGKLFF. The J gene is TRBJ1-4, the V gene TRBV9, with 7 bases that match TRBD1. Per the germline V gene, CDR1 is SGDLS and CDR2 is YYNGEE. CDR3 length: 13 residues. After removal of 0 bases from V and 11 bases from J, the junction contained 4 bases not matched to a gene. Based on the CDR3 plus reference TRBV9 and TRBJ1-4, the full variable domain is DSGVTQTPKHLITATGQRVTLRCSPRSGDLSVYWYQQSLDQGLQFLIQYYNGEERAKGNILERFSAQQFPDLHSELNLSSLELGDSALYFCASSVVGRGKLFFGSGTQLSVL.

This rearrangement joins TRBV7-2 to TRBJ2-1, with D possibly TRBD1 on 6 matching bases. Trimming left V 4 bases short and J 7 bases short, with 14 bases between. Germline V gene lookup returns CDR1 SGHTA and CDR2 FQGNSA. This CDR3 comprises 14 residues. The CDR3 DNA follows: TGTGCCAGCAGCTCCAGGGGCAGCGTTAATGAGCAGTTCTTC. Encoded protein: CASSSRGSVNEQFF.

V is TRBV7-9 and J is TRBJ2-1, with TRBD1 as a possible D gene (6 bases). V was clipped by 2 bases and J by 7 bases, with 18 bases between them. Germline V CDR1 and CDR2: SEHNR, FQNEAQ (reference sequence). CDR3 size: 16 residues. CDR3 region: CASSLPSRGELNEQFF. DNA of the CDR3: TGTGCCAGCAGCTTACCTTCCAGGGGCGAGTTGAATGAGCAGTTCTTC. Complete variable domain (other parts from reference TRBV7-9 and TRBJ2-1): DTGVSQNPRHKITKRGQNVTFRCDPISEHNRLYWYRQTLGQGPEFLTYFQNEAQLEKSRLLSDRFSAERPKGSFSTLEIQRTEQGDSAMYLCASSLPSRGELNEQFFGPGTRLTVL.

The chain couples TRBV6-2 or TRBV6-3 to TRBJ1-3, with no clear D. Trimming shortened V by 6 bases and J by 3 bases, and 15 bases separated the two germline ends. The CDR3 consists of 15 residues. From germline, CDR1 is MNHEY and CDR2 SVGEGT. DNA for the CDR3: TGTGCCAGCAGCCGTCGACCGGGAAGTGGAAACACCATATATTTT. It codes for CASSRRPGSGNTIYF.

J is TRBJ2-1 and V is TRBV25-1; possibly TRBD1 for D (6 bases). This CDR3 region has 15 residues. Trimming cost V 4 bases and J 7 bases, with 17 bases left between them. Germline CDR1 and CDR2: MGHDK and SYGVNS. CDR3 nucleotides: TGTGCCAGCAGTGCTTTGGGGACACTTAGTAATGAGCAGTTCTTC. Its translation is CASSALGTLSNEQFF.

This clone was found once. The CDR3 spells CASSQDLFGGQGWQPQHF. In nucleotides, the CDR3 is TGTGCCAGCAGCCAAGATTTATTTGGTGGACAGGGGTGGCAGCCCCAGCATTTT. J is TRBJ1-5 and V is TRBV4-2; 9 nucleotides agree with TRBD1. The trim removed 0 bases at V and 7 bases at J, leaving 13 bases unmatched. CDR1 is LGHNA, CDR2 YNFKEQ, per germline. CDR3 size: 18 residues.

This rearrangement joins TRBV12-3 or TRBV12-4 to TRBJ1-1; 9 bases are a match to TRBD1. The length of the CDR3 is 13 residues. The V segment lost 7 bases and the J segment 4 bases; nucleotides outside the gene matches: 4. CDR3 residues: CASNRDRATEAFF. The CDR3 DNA follows: TGTGCCAGCAACCGGGACAGGGCCACTGAAGCTTTCTTT.

CDR3 in amino acids: CASSLGPEGTDTQYF. The CDR3 coding sequence is TGTGCCAGCAGCTTAGGCCCAGAGGGCACAGATACGCAGTATTTT. The rearrangement joins TRBV7-2 to TRBJ2-3, with D unresolved. The CDR3 spans 15 residues. Trimming took 1 base from V and 1 from J, leaving 9 bases between them. Germline V gene sequence: CDR1 SGHTA, CDR2 FQGNSA.

The gene calls are TRBV18 and TRBJ2-2; D gene uncertain. V was cut by 2 bases and J by 1 base, with 5 bases left in between. Germline assignment: CDR1 KGHSH and CDR2 LQKENI. CDR3 length: 14 amino acids. The CDR3 nucleotides are TGTGCCAGCTCACCAAGGCAGAACACCGGGGAGCTGTTTTTT. Translating it yields CASSPRQNTGELFF.

The V gene is TRBV9, the J gene TRBJ1-1; TRBD1 might be the D (5 bases). Trimming left V 0 bases short and J 2 bases short, with 8 bases between. The CDR3 covers 14 residues. The germline V gene encodes CDR1 SGDLS and CDR2 YYNGEE. CDR3 DNA sequence: TGTGCCAGCAGCGTAGGGGGCGTTAACACTGAAGCTTTCTTT. It translates to CASSVGGVNTEAFF.

The chain couples TRBV7-9 to TRBJ1-1, with a weak D call TRBD1 (5 bases). Germline V gives CDR1 SEHNR, CDR2 FQNEAQ (reference sequence). V was cut by 2 bases and J by 2 bases, with 12 bases left in between. The CDR3 is 15 residues long. The CDR3, as DNA: TGTGCCAGCAGCTTATCGGGGCAGACCAACACTGAAGCTTTCTTT. Translation gives CASSLSGQTNTEAFF.

This sequence joins TRBV18 and TRBJ1-5; a weak D match, TRBD1 (5 bases). V lost 4 bases to trimming and J lost 9 bases, with 19 bases between them. The CDR3 extends over 15 amino acids. Germline V gene data show CDR1 as KGHSH and CDR2 as LQKENI. In nucleotides, the CDR3 is TGTGCCAGCTCACTGGGGGATGACGGGGTGTGGCCCCAGCATTTT. This translates into CASSLGDDGVWPQHF.

The chain has TRBV5-1 and TRBJ1-3, with D unresolved. Germline CDR1 is SGHRS and CDR2 is YFSETQ. Between the trimmed V and J ends, which lost 1 base and 2 bases, there was a span of 10 bases. This CDR3 region has 15 residues. The CDR3 loop reads CASSLMPGAGNTIYF. The CDR3 DNA reads as TGCGCCAGCAGCTTGATGCCCGGGGCTGGAAACACCATATATTTT.

The chain joins TRBV6-2 or TRBV6-3 to TRBJ2-3; unclear D gene. The germline gives CDR1 MNHEY, CDR2 SVGEGT. The CDR3 contains 13 residues. V was cut by 1 base and J by 3 bases, with 5 bases left in between. The CDR3 here is CASSYLQTDTQYF. DNA for the CDR3: TGTGCCAGCAGTTACTTACAGACAGATACGCAGTATTTT.

The sample holds one count of this clone. This chain uses TRBV7-9 with TRBJ2-3; 8 bases match TRBD2. J lost 0 bases, V lost 4 bases, and 6 bases had no gene match. This CDR3 region has 16 residues. Germline CDR1 reads SEHNR; CDR2 reads FQNEAQ (reference sequence). The CDR3 region is CASSSSGGGSTDTQYF. The CDR3 DNA is TGTGCCAGCAGCTCCAGCGGGGGCGGTAGCACAGATACGCAGTATTTT.

V usage is TRBV27 and J usage is TRBJ2-7; D might be TRBD2 (6 bases). Germline assignment: CDR1 MNHEY and CDR2 SMNVEV (reference sequence). The ends were cut back, 2 bases at V and 4 bases at J, with 15 bases in the middle. There are 15 residues in the CDR3. DNA of the CDR3: TGTGCCAGCAGTTTAGGCGTCGGCGGGGTTTACGAGCAGTACTTC. As protein: CASSLGVGGVYEQYF.